This T cell receptor (beta chain) was recovered during a study of T cells in Graves' hyperthyroidism and ophthalmopathy. This clonotype was counted only a few times. No antigen is known for it. Regions amplified from RNA transcripts were the TCR beta CDR3 regions. Using the HTBI primer set, a first-round RT-PCR was run on the TCR CDR3. From the multiplex PCR reads, TCRdb called clonotypes with MiXCR, one entry per CDR3 protein. Of hundreds of thousands of distinct CDR3 sequences in the sample, 30% to 40% are singletons; the top ten hold about a third. General observations from the study: Most thyroid clonotypes expanded above 0.001 were also detected in blood.

Hyperthyroidism patients were newly diagnosed, had disease duration under 2 months, and were aged 18 to 65 years. Exclusion criteria comprised uncontrolled infection, other autoimmune disease, pregnancy or lactation. Diagnoses were made from clinical symptoms, serum measures (thyroxine and TRAb), thyroid ultrasound and orbital computed tomography. Germline V gives CDR1 SGHDT, CDR2 YYEEEE. The CDR3 sequence is 16 residues long. V lost 0 bases, J lost 2 bases, and 7 bases stayed unmatched. The chain links TRBV5-6 to TRBJ2-5; 7 bases align to TRBD2. The sample was blood. The origin of this receptor is a woman aged 35 to 49 with Graves' hyperthyroidism. CDR3 amino acids: CASSLAVAGEQETQYF. CDR3 bases: TGTGCCAGCAGCTTGGCCGTGGCGGGAGAGCAAGAGACCCAGTACTTC.